This T cell receptor beta chain stems from a study of blood T cell repertoires in COVID-19. As for the study in general: COVID-19 samples, acute and convalescent, were from the United States, Italy and Spain. PBMCs, B-cell-depleted T cells, or T cells were the source of the cDNA or gDNA that made up the material.

The CDR3 consists of 13 residues. CDR1 and CDR2 (germline): LNHDA, SQIVND (reference sequence). With V trimmed by 6 bases and J by 4 bases, 3 bases remained unmatched. Per the original data handling: For nucleated cells, counts were estimated from reference gene primer amplification. Clones were read by immunoSEQ multiplex PCR, and TCRdb kept only the in-frame ones, dropping some. The V and J calls and clone size were taken over from that table, and D and trimming were inferred from the DNA. The sample contains roughly 250,000 clones, over 70% of which appear only once. The chain employs TRBV19 and TRBJ2-1, with TRBD2 identical over 7 bases. The receptor's source is a human donor in a cohort sampled during active COVID-19. The sample was peripheral blood. The CDR3 reads CASRGGRYNEQFF. The CDR3 nucleotides are TGTGCCAGTAGGGGAGGGAGATACAATGAGCAGTTCTTC.